The 23 T cell receptor beta chains below were found in one sample sequenced in a study of blood T cell repertoires in COVID-19. Sequenced by immunoSEQ multiplex PCR; TCRdb stores in-frame clones only, minus some. Seen here are over 50,000 clones, 80% to 90% observed once, and the top ten hold roughly 3.5%. Sequencing was done on a sample of peripheral blood. The source of these receptors is a human donor in a cohort sampled during active COVID-19.

V is TRBV6-1 and J is TRBJ2-7; TRBD1 matches 7 bases. The junction had 4 bases not matched to a gene; V was cut back by 2 bases and J by 3 bases. CDR3 length: 14 amino acids. Germline V gene sequence: CDR1 MNHNS, CDR2 SASEGT. In nucleotides, the CDR3 is TGTGCCAGCAGTGAATCGGGACAGTACTACGAGCAGTACTTC. It translates to CASSESGQYYEQYF.

The V and J genes are TRBV5-1 and TRBJ2-3; 10 positions match TRBD2. Germline V gene lookup returns CDR1 SGHRS and CDR2 YFSETQ. The CDR3 spans 17 residues. The V segment lost 6 bases and the J segment 8 bases; nucleotides outside the gene matches: 18. The CDR3 loop is CASTFWVGLAERATQYF. For the CDR3, the DNA is TGCGCCAGCACCTTTTGGGTCGGACTAGCGGAAAGAGCTACGCAGTATTTT.

The chain recombines TRBV5-1 with TRBJ1-3; no reliable D call. Per the germline V gene, CDR1 is SGHRS and CDR2 is YFSETQ. Trimming stripped 3 bases from V and 1 base from J, with 8 bases between. The CDR3 is 14 residues long. The CDR3 DNA is TGCGCCAGCAGCTCCGGCGGATCTGGAAACACCATATATTTT. Protein: CASSSGGSGNTIYF.

The chain couples TRBV6-2 or TRBV6-3 to TRBJ2-3; perhaps TRBD2 as D (5 bases). CDR1 is MNHEY, CDR2 SVGEGT, per germline. Trimming removed 6 bases from V and 2 bases from J, with 21 bases in between. The length of the CDR3 is 17 residues. CDR3 region: CASSQGGRLGLTDTQYF. The CDR3 DNA reads TGTGCCAGCAGCCAAGGTGGGAGACTCGGGCTCACAGATACGCAGTATTTT.

The chain recombines TRBV2 with TRBJ1-1; D is unresolved. Germline values: CDR1 SNHLY, CDR2 FYNNEI. V was pared by 2 bases and J by 0 bases, with 4 bases between. The CDR3 sequence is 13 residues long. DNA of the CDR3: TGTGCCAGCAGTGAATTAATGAACACTGAAGCTTTCTTT. Protein product: CASSELMNTEAFF. The full variable domain, its missing parts supplied by reference TRBV2 and TRBJ1-1, is EPEVTQTPSHQVTQMGQEVILRCVPISNHLYFYWYRQILGQKVEFLVSFYNNEISEKSEIFDDQFSVERPDGSNFTLKIRSTKLEDSAMYFCASSELMNTEAFFGQGTRLTVV.

V gene TRBV7-9 combines with J gene TRBJ2-1; 10 nucleotides match TRBD1. J was trimmed by 12 bases and V by 4 bases; bases with no gene match: 15. The CDR3 is 16 amino acids. Germline V gives CDR1 SEHNR, CDR2 FQNEAQ (reference sequence). This CDR3 reads CASSSVRGDRGGRQFF. In DNA, the CDR3 is TGTGCCAGCAGCTCCGTCCGCGGGGACAGGGGCGGGAGGCAGTTCTTC.

The rearrangement joins TRBV5-4 to TRBJ2-7, with a possible D match to TRBD2 (6 bases). Germline lookup yields CDR1 SGHNT and CDR2 YYREEE (reference sequence). V dropped 3 bases and J dropped 0 bases, with 16 bases sitting between them. The CDR3 runs 16 residues. The CDR3 loop is CASSWGGRLGSYEQYF. In DNA, the CDR3 is TGTGCCAGCAGCTGGGGTGGGAGACTAGGCTCCTACGAGCAGTACTTC.

V and J are TRBV7-2 and TRBJ1-2, with TRBD1 matching over 9 bases. V dropped 3 bases and J dropped 5; count of bases not matched to a gene: 13. This CDR3 contains 17 residues. CDR1 and CDR2 from the germline V gene are SGHTA and FQGNSA. The CDR3 DNA reads as TGTGCCAGCAGCTTGAGGGGACAGGGCCAGTTTCAGTATGGCTACACCTTC. It encodes CASSLRGQGQFQYGYTF.

The CDR3 spells CAWGRDIYSPLHF. The CDR3 DNA follows: TGTGCCTGGGGCCGGGACATCTATTCACCCCTCCACTTT. The chain carries TRBV30 and TRBJ1-6, with D perhaps TRBD1 (6 bases). The CDR3 runs 13 residues. V lost 5 bases to trimming and J lost 8 bases, with 13 bases between them. Germline values: CDR1 GTSNPN, CDR2 SVGIG (reference sequence).

This clone was counted a few times. The rearrangement uses TRBV14 and TRBJ1-1, with D possibly being TRBD1 (6 bases). The CDR3 loop spans 15 amino acids. Germline lookup yields CDR1 SGHDN and CDR2 FVKESK. V gave up 3 bases and J gave up 3 bases, with 14 bases separating them. CDR3 nucleotides: TGTGCCAGCAGCCAGGGGGCGCGAAGATACACTGAAGCTTTCTTT. Residues: CASSQGARRYTEAFF.

V and J are TRBV11-2 and TRBJ1-2; possible D gene TRBD1, 6 bases. CDR3 length: 19 amino acids. Looked up from germline, CDR1 is SGHAT and CDR2 is FQNNGV. V gave up 1 base and J gave up 0 bases, with 21 bases separating them. The CDR3 sequence: CASSLVPRGGVGTNYGYTF. CDR3 bases: TGTGCCAGCAGCTTAGTGCCCAGAGGGGGGGTAGGCACTAACTATGGCTACACCTTC.

The CDR3 protein is CASSPLAGASYEQYF. The DNA of the CDR3 is TGTGCCAGCAGTCCCTTAGCGGGGGCCTCCTACGAGCAGTACTTC. The V and J genes are TRBV6-5 and TRBJ2-7; TRBD2 aligns across 9 bases. The CDR3 length is 15 residues. From germline, CDR1 is MNHEY and CDR2 SVGAGI. V gave up 5 bases and J gave up 0 bases; unmatched junction bases: 5.

The chain recombines TRBV3-1 (or the pseudogene TRBV3-2) with TRBJ1-6, with 7 bases fitting TRBD1. Trimming at V came to 1 base and at J to 7 bases, leaving 4 bases not matched to a gene. The CDR3 spans 15 residues. CDR1 and CDR2 from the germline V gene are LGHDT and YNNKEL (reference sequence). The CDR3 DNA reads as TGTGCCAGCAGCCAAGGGGCACAGGGGAATTCACCCCTCCACTTT. Protein sequence: CASSQGAQGNSPLHF.

The rearrangement joins TRBV4-1 to TRBJ2-5, with 11 bases identical to TRBD1. Germline-derived CDR1 and CDR2 are MGHRA and YSYEKL. V shed 0 bases, J shed 3 bases, and the junction held 9 bases outside the gene matches. This CDR3 has 18 residues. The DNA for the CDR3 is TGCGCCAGCAGCCAAGATAGTAGTCGGACAGGGGGCGAAGAGACCCAGTACTTC. Amino acids: CASSQDSSRTGGEETQYF.

The chain has TRBV5-5 and TRBJ1-4; weak D call: TRBD1 (5 bases). V lost 3 bases to trimming and J lost 7 bases, with 13 bases between them. Germline V gene lookup returns CDR1 SGHKS and CDR2 YYEKEE (reference sequence). The CDR3 contains 14 residues. CDR3 residues: CASSSPGGGEKLFF. CDR3 sequence (DNA): TGTGCCAGCAGCTCCCCCGGGGGGGGTGAAAAACTGTTTTTT.

V is TRBV5-4 and J is TRBJ1-2; possibly TRBD1 for D (5 bases). Trimming stripped 2 bases from V and 6 bases from J, with 11 bases between. The length of the CDR3 is 13 residues. Per germline, CDR1 SGHNT and CDR2 YYREEE (reference sequence). The CDR3 DNA reads TGTGCCAGCAGCTTCATCGGGGGGGATGGCTACACCTTC. Protein: CASSFIGGDGYTF.

The chain has TRBV18 and TRBJ2-1; 11 positions agree with TRBD2. The CDR3 spans 16 residues. J was trimmed by 6 bases and V by 0 bases; bases with no gene match: 4. Germline values: CDR1 KGHSH, CDR2 LQKENI. The CDR3 sequence: CASSPPGLADPNEQFF. The CDR3 nucleotides are TGTGCCAGCTCACCACCGGGACTAGCGGATCCCAATGAGCAGTTCTTC.

This chain connects TRBV9 to TRBJ1-1; D remains ambiguous. Trimming took off 4 bases at V and 3 bases at J, with 16 bases between the two ends. The CDR3 is made up of 15 amino acids. Germline CDR1 SGDLS, CDR2 YYNGEE. This CDR3 reads CASSPATEKHTEAFF. CDR3 bases: TGTGCCAGCAGCCCAGCAACAGAAAAGCACACTGAAGCTTTCTTT.

V is TRBV7-8 and J is TRBJ2-3; 7 bases fit TRBD1. The CDR3 contains 17 residues. V was clipped by 5 bases and J by 0 bases; unmatched bases: 11. CDR1 is SGHVS and CDR2 is FQNEAQ in the germline V gene. The CDR3 DNA is TGTGCCAGCAGCGTCTCTACAGGGGCGATAAGCACAGATACGCAGTATTTT. Translation gives CASSVSTGAISTDTQYF.

The CDR3 DNA is TGTGCCAGCAGCCAGAGACTAGCGGGGGTCTCTGGGGCCAACGTCCTGACTTTC. This encodes CASSQRLAGVSGANVLTF. This chain connects TRBV4-2 to TRBJ2-6, with 12 bases matching TRBD2. The CDR3 runs 18 residues. The germline gives CDR1 LGHNA, CDR2 YNFKEQ. V was pared by 3 bases and J by 0 bases, with 3 bases of the junction left unmatched.

The chain employs TRBV9 and TRBJ1-2; tentative D call: TRBD1 (5 bases). The CDR3 contains 11 residues. Germline values: CDR1 SGDLS, CDR2 YYNGEE. The V and J ends lost 6 bases and 6 bases respectively, with 9 bases between them. The CDR3 protein is CASMGGHGYTF. The CDR3 DNA sequence: TGTGCCAGCATGGGGGGACATGGCTACACCTTC.

This clone was detected only once. The chain uses TRBV11-2 and TRBJ1-1, with no clear D. The germline V gene encodes CDR1 SGHAT and CDR2 FQNNGV. The CDR3 loop spans 13 amino acids. V was shortened by 5 bases and J by 7 bases, with 14 bases between the two germline ends. The CDR3 region has the DNA TGTGCCAGCAGCCTCTCTACCGGGTTTGAAGCTTTCTTT. It yields the protein CASSLSTGFEAFF.

The chain joins TRBV5-1 to TRBJ2-3, with TRBD2 as a possible D gene (5 bases). The CDR3 sequence is 12 residues long. The V and J ends lost 6 bases and 8 bases respectively, with 13 bases between them. CDR1 and CDR2 from the germline V gene are SGHRS and YFSETQ. Here the CDR3 DNA reads TGCGCCAGCACCTGGAGGACTTGTACGCAGTATTTT. Amino acid sequence: CASTWRTCTQYF.